The rows below give T cell receptor beta chains drawn from one sample of a study of blood T cell repertoires in COVID-19. Clones were sequenced by immunoSEQ multiplex PCR, and TCRdb holds only the in-frame ones, with some missing. Among 250,000 to 300,000 clones listed, about 89% were seen once. Sequenced input: PBMCs or T cells enriched from blood (not recorded which). These receptors were obtained from a human donor in a cohort exposed to, infected with or recovered from COVID-19 (not recorded which). The donor label of this sample is uncertain. Each CDR3 is given with its conserved first and last residue. D genes are given only for firm matches. Where a row states a size, it is once, few, many or the class of an expanded clone; other rows omit it.

d_gene | abundance | j_gene | v_gene | CDR3aa | CDR3nt
NA | NA | TRBJ1-2 | TRBV12-3/TRBV12-4 | CASSPSTVYGYTF | TGTGCCAGCAGTCCGTCGACAGTCTATGGCTACACCTTC
TRBD1 | NA | TRBJ1-1 | TRBV9 | CASSVSPGTGSGTEAFF | TGTGCCAGCAGCGTTAGTCCCGGGACAGGGAGTGGCACTGAAGCTTTCTTT
NA | NA | TRBJ1-1 | TRBV19 | CASRTQVMNTEAFF | TGTGCCAGTAGAACCCAGGTTATGAACACTGAAGCTTTCTTT
TRBD1 | NA | TRBJ1-2 | TRBV30 | CACPTGAFYGYTF | TGTGCCTGCCCGACAGGGGCATTCTATGGCTACACCTTC
NA | NA | TRBJ2-5 | TRBV18 | CASSPRPEARETQYF | TGTGCCAGCTCACCACGGCCCGAGGCCCGGGAGACCCAGTACTTC
NA | NA | TRBJ1-1 | TRBV27 | CASSWNSMNTEAFF | TGTGCCAGCAGTTGGAACAGCATGAACACTGAAGCTTTCTTT
NA | NA | TRBJ1-3 | TRBV5-1 | CASSPKQGNTIYF | TGCGCCAGCAGCCCTAAACAGGGAAACACCATATATTTT
TRBD1 | NA | TRBJ1-6 | TRBV18 | CASSPGTGNSPLHF | TGTGCCAGCTCACCCGGGACAGGGAATTCACCCCTCCACTTT
TRBD1 | once | TRBJ2-7 | TRBV7-2 | CASSLVTGAPYEQYF | TGTGCCAGCAGCTTAGTCACAGGGGCCCCCTACGAGCAGTACTTC
TRBD1 | NA | TRBJ2-3 | TRBV5-1 | CASSFRQGRGSSTDTQYF | TGCGCCAGCAGCTTCCGACAGGGAAGGGGCTCTAGCACAGATACGCAGTATTTT
TRBD1 | NA | TRBJ1-5 | TRBV2 | CASSEDRAPNQPQHF | TGTGCCAGCAGTGAGGACAGGGCTCCCAATCAGCCCCAGCATTTT
NA | NA | TRBJ2-3 | TRBV3-1/TRBV3-2 | CASTPEPGSSTDTQYF | TGTGCCAGCACCCCCGAGCCAGGTTCTAGCACAGATACGCAGTATTTT
TRBD2 | NA | TRBJ2-7 | TRBV6-5 | CASSSGVTFYEQYF | TGTGCCAGTAGTAGCGGGGTGACTTTCTACGAGCAGTACTTC
TRBD1 | NA | TRBJ1-1 | TRBV18 | CASSPGGQGGHTEAFF | TGTGCCAGCTCACCAGGAGGACAGGGAGGGCACACTGAAGCTTTCTTT
NA | NA | TRBJ1-1 | TRBV2 | CASSEVEGPMNTEAFF | TGTGCCAGCAGTGAAGTGGAGGGGCCAATGAACACTGAAGCTTTCTTT
NA | once | TRBJ1-2 | TRBV7-9 | CASSLGSGNHNGYTF | TGTGCCAGCAGCTTAGGTAGCGGAAACCATAATGGCTACACCTTC
TRBD1 | NA | TRBJ2-3 | TRBV5-6 | CASSTRDRIRTDTQYF | TGTGCCAGCAGCACCCGGGACAGGATACGCACAGATACGCAGTATTTT
NA | NA | TRBJ1-4 | TRBV18 | CASSPVGGTNEKLFF | TGTGCCAGCTCACCAGTGGGGGGAACTAATGAAAAACTGTTTTTT
NA | once | TRBJ1-1 | TRBV3-1/TRBV3-2 | CASSQDSGERKTEAFF | TGTGCCAGCAGCCAAGATTCGGGGGAGAGAAAGACTGAAGCTTTCTTT
TRBD1 | once | TRBJ1-5 | TRBV4-1 | CASSLGTGVQPQHF | TGCGCCAGCAGCCTTGGGACAGGGGTCCAGCCCCAGCATTTT
NA | NA | TRBJ1-1 | TRBV7-8 | CASSLGSTNTEAFF | TGTGCCAGCAGCTTAGGCAGTACGAACACTGAAGCTTTCTTT
TRBD1 | NA | TRBJ1-6 | TRBV5-1 | CASSLGTGSYSPLHF | TGCGCCAGCAGCTTGGGGACAGGGTCCTATTCACCCCTCCACTTT
NA | NA | TRBJ1-4 | TRBV4-3 | CASSQETLTGEKLFF | TGCGCCAGCAGCCAGGAGACTTTAACCGGGGAAAAACTGTTTTTT
NA | NA | TRBJ2-5 | TRBV24-1 | CATSEYLGGTQYF | TGTGCCACCAGTGAATACCTCGGAGGAACCCAGTACTTC
NA | NA | TRBJ1-2 | TRBV30 | CALPRGIGYTF | TGTGCCTTGCCCCGGGGGATTGGCTACACCTTC
TRBD1 | NA | TRBJ1-4 | TRBV12-5 | CASGLLRTGSTNEKLFF | TGTGCTAGTGGTTTGCTCCGGACAGGGTCGACTAATGAAAAACTGTTTTTT
TRBD1 | NA | TRBJ1-3 | TRBV7-9 | CASVRGTVSGNTIYF | TGTGCCAGCGTCCGCGGGACAGTCTCTGGTAACACCATATATTTT
TRBD1 | NA | TRBJ1-1 | TRBV19 | CASSIGTGMNTEAFF | TGTGCCAGTAGTATAGGGACAGGAATGAACACTGAAGCTTTCTTT
NA | NA | TRBJ1-3 | TRBV9 | CASSALSGNTIYF | TGTGCCAGCAGCGCCCTGTCTGGAAACACCATATATTTT
NA | NA | TRBJ1-6 | TRBV5-6 | CASSSTGISLTPLHF | TGTGCCAGCAGCTCTACAGGGATTTCCTTGACACCCCTCCACTTT
NA | NA | TRBJ1-1 | TRBV21-1 | CASSKEGEGNTEAFF | TGTGCCAGCAGCAAAGAAGGGGAGGGGAACACTGAAGCTTTCTTT
TRBD1 | once | TRBJ1-1 | TRBV6-2/TRBV6-3 | CASSWGPTGFESFF | TGTGCCAGCAGTTGGGGCCCGACAGGGTTCGAGTCTTTCTTT
TRBD1 | NA | TRBJ1-3 | TRBV24-1 | CATSDRDRGPGNTIYF | TGTGCCACCAGTGACCGAGACAGGGGGCCTGGAAACACCATATATTTT